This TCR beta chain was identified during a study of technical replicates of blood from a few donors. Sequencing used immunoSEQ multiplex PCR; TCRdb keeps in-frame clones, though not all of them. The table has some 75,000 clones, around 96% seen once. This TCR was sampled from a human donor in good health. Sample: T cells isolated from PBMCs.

The CDR3: CATTGIYTEAFF. The CDR3, as DNA: TGTGCCACCACAGGGATCTACACTGAAGCTTTCTTT. The chain joins TRBV6-1 to TRBJ1-1, with D perhaps TRBD1 (6 bases). The CDR3 is 12 residues long. Trimming took 10 bases from V and 3 from J, leaving 12 bases between them. In germline, CDR1 is MNHNS, CDR2 SASEGT.